The present T cell receptor (beta chain) was sequenced within a study of tumor-infiltrating lymphocytes in localized non-small cell lung cancer (dated by TCRdb to the early 2020s). General notes on the study: The cohort included patients whose samples were collected after neoadjuvant chemotherapy, as well as both smokers and never-smokers and several histologies. Each patient contributed resected tumor tissue and uninvolved lung tissue from the same patient, described as non-adjacent to the tumor. In total, the ICON cohort was made up of under 180 surgical patients who had localized non-small cell lung cancer and whose tumors were resected. Alongside flow cytometry, multiplex immunofluorescence, RNA-seq, exome sequencing and proteomics, TCR sequencing was applied to the same patients as one of several integrated assays. A total of some 50 patients were included in the paired tumor versus uninvolved lung comparison of immunoSEQ T-cell fraction. Results the study describes overall, beyond this receptor: Tumor T-cell fraction from TCR sequencing was not associated with recurrence-free survival (p = 0.61). Different pieces of the same tissue were used for different assays, so technical variation could not be separated from intratumor heterogeneity. Because assay coverage varied across patients depending on available tissue quantity, TCR sequencing was performed for only a subset of the cohort. Higher T cell infiltration in tumors than in uninvolved lung tissue was supported by TCRbeta sequencing, consistent with immunofluorescence CD3 counts. No difference in TCR-derived T-cell fraction was observed between the flow cytometry-defined immunotypes IM1 (good prognosis) and IM2 (poor prognosis).

Points on this clone: No antigen is known for it. Per-nucleotide qualities are absent, and no much larger clonotype sits a single base away.

The CDR3 goes from the cysteine to the phenylalanine over 15 residues. Only the CDR3 portion is preserved as DNA: 45 bases, with reading frame beginning at the first base. V loses 3 bases at its end and J loses 7 bases; junction bases beyond the gene matches: 8. Per the germline V gene (reference sequence), LNHDA is the CDR1 and SQIVND is the CDR2. TCR sequencing with the immunoSEQ assay provided the T-cell fraction in tumor and uninvolved lung tissue. On the authors' methods: For survival analysis, patients were split into high (upper tertile) and low (lower two tertiles) T-cell fraction groups and compared by log-rank test. A signed-rank test was used to test paired tumor versus uninvolved lung differences in T-cell fraction. TCRdb's version of the immuneACCESS table is confined to in-frame rearrangements and falls short of the full clone set. An unresolved V gene accounts for under half of the shortfall where checked; the remainder is of unknown origin. The D gene and trimming were derived from the DNA, and the V and J assignments and clone size from that table. This sample is represented by 16,000 or so clones; 70% to 85% of them were singletons. The top ten clones comprise 5.5% to 7% of the sample.

Patient enrollment in ICON started in early 2016, and the final patient was enrolled in 2018. From a subcohort of about 70 patients, fresh tumor and matched uninvolved tissue were collected for in-depth immune analyses, including TCR sequencing. No cell sorting was done, and TCR sequencing was instead run on DNA isolated from bulk tissue. The source of this sequence is a human donor with non-small cell lung cancer. The sequence joins TRBV19 to TRBJ2-3, with 9 bases aligning to TRBD2. The specimen was lung tumor tissue. CDR3 region: CASSIPGGRGNTQYF. The sequenced DNA: TGTGCCAGTAGTATCCCTGGCGGGAGGGGAAATACGCAGTATTTT.